This record covers a single T cell receptor (beta chain). Its antigen is unknown. The data were taken from a study of neoadjuvant nivolumab and ipilimumab in lung cancer. TCRdb keeps only in-frame clones here, not all; method: immunoSEQ multiplex PCR. The sample has over 25,000 clones; approximately 80% are singletons. This CDR3 is built from 15 residues. Germline V gives CDR1 SGHVS, CDR2 FQNEAQ. With 1 base removed from V and 2 bases from J, the gap between germline ends came to 9 bases. Study conclusions and caveats: TCR receptors were sequenced in few samples. From pretherapy to surgery, tumor richness and clonality rose with dual therapy. Resected tumors had greater TCR richness and clonality than uninvolved lung. Pathologic regression was not significantly tied to TCR clonality.

The sample was tumor tissue, taken after neoadjuvant nivolumab, alone or with ipilimumab, at or shortly before surgery. The receptor was isolated from an adult with non-small cell lung cancer. The chain links TRBV7-8 to TRBJ1-3; D may be TRBD1 (5 bases). The CDR3 DNA reads as TGTGCCAGCAGCTTAGTGGTCAGGGCTGGAAACACCATATATTTT. It translates to CASSLVVRAGNTIYF.